This T cell receptor (beta chain) appears in the sequencing data of a study of control samples from healthy donors and cancer patients. Measured with immunoSEQ multiplex PCR; TCRdb has only the in-frame clones, and not every one. This sample has some 120,000 clones, with 87% found just once. Note on this clone: The junction differs from germline at one of its ends, possibly a read error.

The germline CDR1 and CDR2 sequences are MNHNY and SVGAGI (reference sequence). The CDR3 runs 14 residues. V usage is TRBV6-6 and J usage is TRBJ1-2; the match to TRBD1 covers 8 bases. This TCR came from a man aged 40-49 years in good health. The sequenced sample was blood. In DNA, the CDR3 is TGTGCCAGCAGTTCAAGACAGGGGAACTCTGGCTACACCTTC. It yields the protein CASSSRQGNSGYTF.